This TCR beta chain is from a study of T-cell memory formation after mild COVID-19. Study information: Across donors, TCR clusters were largely donor specific. Whole-study results and caveats: There was a balanced CD4/CD8 profile in clones contracting day 15 to 85, and later expanders leaned CD4+.

This clonotype was counted between two and nine times. The target antigen is unknown. The germline CDR1 and CDR2 sequences are SGHVS and FQNEAQ. The CDR3 sequence is 17 residues long. After removal of 3 bases from V and 8 bases from J, the junction contained 15 bases not matched to a gene. TCRdb independently ran MiXCR on the 5' RACE reads; one entry per CDR3 protein. In the table there are about 360,000 distinct CDR3 sequences, over 10% of which are singletons. Sequencing input: PBMCs or a T cell subset sorted from them (not recorded which). J is TRBJ2-1 and V is TRBV7-8; 8 bases are a match to TRBD2. This TCR was sampled from a man younger than 35 who had mild COVID-19 (a few samples of this study predate the infection). Cell type and time point are not known. The DNA of the CDR3 is TGTGCCAGCAGCTTCGCGCTAATCCGCGGGGGGAGGTATGAGCAGTTCTTC. Its protein product is CASSFALIRGGRYEQFF. The whole variable domain, filled in from reference TRBV7-8 and TRBJ2-1, reads GAGVSQSPRYKVAKRGQDVALRCDPISGHVSLFWYQQALGQGPEFLTYFQNEAQLDKSGLPSDRFFAERPEGSVSTLKIQRTQQEDSAVYLCASSFALIRGGRYEQFFGPGTRLTVL.